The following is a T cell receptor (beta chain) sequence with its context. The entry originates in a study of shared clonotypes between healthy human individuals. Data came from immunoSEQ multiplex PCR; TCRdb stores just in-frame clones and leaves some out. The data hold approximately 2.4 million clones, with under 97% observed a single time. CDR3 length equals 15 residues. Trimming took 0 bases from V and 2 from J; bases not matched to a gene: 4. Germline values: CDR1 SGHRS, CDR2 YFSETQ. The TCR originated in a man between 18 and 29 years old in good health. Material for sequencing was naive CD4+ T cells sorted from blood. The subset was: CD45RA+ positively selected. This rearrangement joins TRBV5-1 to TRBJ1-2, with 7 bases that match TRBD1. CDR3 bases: TGCGCCAGCAGCTTGGTGCAGGGGGAGAACTATGGCTACACCTTC. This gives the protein CASSLVQGENYGYTF.